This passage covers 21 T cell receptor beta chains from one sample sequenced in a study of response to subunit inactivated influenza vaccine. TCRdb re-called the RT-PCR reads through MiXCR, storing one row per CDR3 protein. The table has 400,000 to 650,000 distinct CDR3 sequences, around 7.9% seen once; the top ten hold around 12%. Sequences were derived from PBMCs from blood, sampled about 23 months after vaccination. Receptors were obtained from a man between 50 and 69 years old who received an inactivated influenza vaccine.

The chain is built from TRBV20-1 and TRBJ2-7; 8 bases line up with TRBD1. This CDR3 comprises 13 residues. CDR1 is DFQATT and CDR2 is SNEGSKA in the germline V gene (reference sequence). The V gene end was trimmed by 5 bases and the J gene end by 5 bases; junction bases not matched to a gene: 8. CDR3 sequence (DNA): TGCAGTGCTCAGTCCGGGACAGGCGACGAGCAGTACTTC. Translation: CSAQSGTGDEQYF.

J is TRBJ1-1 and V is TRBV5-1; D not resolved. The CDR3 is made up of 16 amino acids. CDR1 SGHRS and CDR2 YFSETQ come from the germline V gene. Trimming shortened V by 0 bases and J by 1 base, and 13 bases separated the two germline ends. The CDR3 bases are TGCGCCAGCAGCTTGGACATAACTGGACGGAACACTGAAGCTTTCTTT. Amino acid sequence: CASSLDITGRNTEAFF. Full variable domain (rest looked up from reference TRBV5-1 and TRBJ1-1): KAGVTQTPRYLIKTRGQQVTLSCSPISGHRSVSWYQQTPGQGLQFLFEYFSETQRNKGNFPGRFSGRQFSNSRSEMNVSTLELGDSALYLCASSLDITGRNTEAFFGQGTRLTVV.

CDR3 sequence reads: CSARNSGRTGETQYF. The CDR3 bases are TGCAGTGCTAGAAATAGCGGGAGGACCGGAGAGACCCAGTACTTC. The chain uses TRBV20-1 and TRBJ2-5; 10 bases map to TRBD2. The CDR3 covers 15 residues. The V segment lost 2 bases and the J segment 4 bases; nucleotides outside the gene matches: 7. Germline V gives CDR1 DFQATT, CDR2 SNEGSKA (reference sequence).

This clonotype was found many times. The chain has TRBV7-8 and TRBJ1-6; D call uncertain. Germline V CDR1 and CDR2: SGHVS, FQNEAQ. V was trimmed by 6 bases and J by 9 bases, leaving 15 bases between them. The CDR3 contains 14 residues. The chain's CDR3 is CASSSGGSGSPLHF. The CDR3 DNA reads TGTGCCAGCAGTTCTGGTGGGTCCGGTTCACCCCTCCACTTT.

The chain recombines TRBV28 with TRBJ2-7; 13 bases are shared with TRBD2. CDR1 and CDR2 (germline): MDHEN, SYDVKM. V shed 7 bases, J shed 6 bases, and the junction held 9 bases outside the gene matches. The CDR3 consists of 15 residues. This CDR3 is CASKETSGRVGEQYF. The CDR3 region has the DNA TGTGCCAGCAAGGAAACTAGCGGGAGGGTTGGCGAGCAGTACTTC.

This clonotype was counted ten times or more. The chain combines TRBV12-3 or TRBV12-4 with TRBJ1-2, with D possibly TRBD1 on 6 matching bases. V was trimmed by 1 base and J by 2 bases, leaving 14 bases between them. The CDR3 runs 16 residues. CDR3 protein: CASSLGDNLWNYGYTF. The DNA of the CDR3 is TGTGCCAGCAGTTTAGGGGACAACCTATGGAACTATGGCTACACCTTC.

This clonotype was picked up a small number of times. CDR3 DNA: TGCGCCAGCAGCTGGGGACTAGCGGGGGCGGAATCATACGAGCAGTACTTC. It specifies CASSWGLAGAESYEQYF. The chain combines TRBV5-1 with TRBJ2-7, with 14 bases lining up with TRBD2. The CDR3 runs to 17 residues. V shed 3 bases and J 4 bases; nucleotides not matched to a gene: 9. Germline V lookup: CDR1 SGHRS, CDR2 YFSETQ.

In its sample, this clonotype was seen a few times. The CDR3 here is CASSSPLAKNIQYF. The CDR3 DNA is TGTGCCAGCAGTTCCCCTCTAGCCAAAAACATTCAGTACTTC. The J gene is TRBJ2-4, the V gene TRBV27; no reliable D call. This CDR3 comprises 14 residues. Germline CDR1 is MNHEY and CDR2 is SMNVEV (reference sequence). With 4 bases removed from V and 0 bases from J, the gap between germline ends came to 7 bases.

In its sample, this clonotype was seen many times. For the CDR3, the DNA is TGTGCCAGCAGCTTAGCGGGAGCTTTCAATGAGCAGTTCTTC. It yields the protein CASSLAGAFNEQFF. The V call is TRBV7-9, the J call TRBJ2-1; a weak D match, TRBD2 (5 bases). V was cut by 0 bases and J by 6 bases, with 9 bases left in between. The CDR3 length is 14 residues. CDR1 and CDR2 (germline): SEHNR, FQNEAQ (reference sequence).

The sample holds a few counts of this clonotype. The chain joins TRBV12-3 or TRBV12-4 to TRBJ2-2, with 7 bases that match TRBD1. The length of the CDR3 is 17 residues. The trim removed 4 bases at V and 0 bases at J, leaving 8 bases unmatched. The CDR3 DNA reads TGTGCCAGCAGTTCCTCCCGGGACAGTTCGAACACCGGGGAGCTGTTTTTT. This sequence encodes CASSSSRDSSNTGELFF.

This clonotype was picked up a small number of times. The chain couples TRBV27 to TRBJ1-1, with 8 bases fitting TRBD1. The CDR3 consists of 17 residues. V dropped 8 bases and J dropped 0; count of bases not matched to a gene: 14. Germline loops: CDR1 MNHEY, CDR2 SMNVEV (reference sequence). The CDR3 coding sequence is TGTGCCAGCGGACCTTTTCTTCGGACAGGGCTGAACACTGAAGCTTTCTTT. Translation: CASGPFLRTGLNTEAFF.

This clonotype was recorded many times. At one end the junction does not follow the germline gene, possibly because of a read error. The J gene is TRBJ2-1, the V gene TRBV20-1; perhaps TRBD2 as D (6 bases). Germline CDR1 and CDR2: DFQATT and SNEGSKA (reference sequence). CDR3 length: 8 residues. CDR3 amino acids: CSAGDLRF. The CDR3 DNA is TGCAGTGCTGGGGACTTGCGCTTC.

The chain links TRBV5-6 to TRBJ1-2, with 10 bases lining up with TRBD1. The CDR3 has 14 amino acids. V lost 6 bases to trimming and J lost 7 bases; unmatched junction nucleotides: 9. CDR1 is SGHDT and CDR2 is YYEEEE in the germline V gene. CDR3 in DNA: TGTGCCAGCACATCCCGGGACAGGGGTTCTGGCTACACCTTC. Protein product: CASTSRDRGSGYTF.

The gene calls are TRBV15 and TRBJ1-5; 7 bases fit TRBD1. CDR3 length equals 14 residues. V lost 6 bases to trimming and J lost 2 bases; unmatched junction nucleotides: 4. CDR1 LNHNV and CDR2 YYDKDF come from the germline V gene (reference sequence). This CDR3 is CATSTTGGNQPQHF. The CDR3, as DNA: TGTGCCACCAGTACAACAGGGGGCAATCAGCCCCAGCATTTT.

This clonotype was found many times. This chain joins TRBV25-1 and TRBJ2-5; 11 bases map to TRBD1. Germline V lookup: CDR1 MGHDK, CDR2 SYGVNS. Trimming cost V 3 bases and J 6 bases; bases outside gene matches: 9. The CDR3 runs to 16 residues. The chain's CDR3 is CASSDAGTGGTKTQYF. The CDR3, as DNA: TGTGCCAGCAGTGACGCCGGGACAGGGGGTACGAAGACCCAGTACTTC.

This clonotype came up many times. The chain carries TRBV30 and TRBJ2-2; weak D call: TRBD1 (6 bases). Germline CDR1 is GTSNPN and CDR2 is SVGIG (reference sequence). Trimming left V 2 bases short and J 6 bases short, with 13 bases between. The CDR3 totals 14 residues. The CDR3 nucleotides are TGTGCCTGGAGTCGAAAGGGGGACGCCGGGGAGCTGTTTTTT. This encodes CAWSRKGDAGELFF.

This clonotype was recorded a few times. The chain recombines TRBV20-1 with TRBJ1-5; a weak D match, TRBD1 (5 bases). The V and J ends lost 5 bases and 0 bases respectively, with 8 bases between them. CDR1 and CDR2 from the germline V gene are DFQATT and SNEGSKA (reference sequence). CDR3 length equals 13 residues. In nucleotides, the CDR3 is TGCAGTGCTCTGGACATTAGCAATCAGCCCCAGCATTTT. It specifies CSALDISNQPQHF.

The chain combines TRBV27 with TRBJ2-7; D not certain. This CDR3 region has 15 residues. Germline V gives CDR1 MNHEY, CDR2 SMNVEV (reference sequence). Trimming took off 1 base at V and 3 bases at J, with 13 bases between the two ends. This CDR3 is CASSLLGRWGYEQYF. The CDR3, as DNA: TGTGCCAGCAGTTTATTGGGTAGGTGGGGCTACGAGCAGTACTTC.

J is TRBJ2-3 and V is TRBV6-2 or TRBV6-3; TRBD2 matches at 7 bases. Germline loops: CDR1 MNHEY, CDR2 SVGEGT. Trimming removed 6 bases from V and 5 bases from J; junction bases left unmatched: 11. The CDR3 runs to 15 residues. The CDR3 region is CASSPREAWGDTQYF. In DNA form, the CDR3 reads TGTGCCAGCAGCCCACGGGAGGCCTGGGGAGATACGCAGTATTTT.

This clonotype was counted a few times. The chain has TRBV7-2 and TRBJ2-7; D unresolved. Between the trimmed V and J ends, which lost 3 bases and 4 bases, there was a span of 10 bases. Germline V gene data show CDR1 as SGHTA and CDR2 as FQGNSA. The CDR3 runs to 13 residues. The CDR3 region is CASSLGLWYEQYF. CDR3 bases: TGTGCCAGCAGCTTGGGTCTTTGGTACGAGCAGTACTTC.

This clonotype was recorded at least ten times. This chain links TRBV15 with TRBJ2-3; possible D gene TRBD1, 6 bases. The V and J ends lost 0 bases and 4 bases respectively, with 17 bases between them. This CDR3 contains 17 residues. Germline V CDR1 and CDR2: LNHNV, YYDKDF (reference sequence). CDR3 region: CATSRDMYGRGSDTQYF. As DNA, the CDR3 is TGTGCCACCAGCAGAGATATGTACGGCAGGGGTTCAGATACGCAGTATTTT. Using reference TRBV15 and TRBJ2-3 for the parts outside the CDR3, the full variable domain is DAMVIQNPRYQVTQFGKPVTLSCSQTLNHNVMYWYQQKSSQAPKLLFHYYDKDFNNEADTPDNFQSRRPNTSFCFLDIRSPGLGDTAMYLCATSRDMYGRGSDTQYFGPGTRLTVL.